This T cell receptor (beta chain) came from a study of early stage breast cancer tumors. Study-wide context: Each sample averaged around 10-fold read coverage.

V was pared by 11 bases and J by 4 bases, with 7 bases of the junction left unmatched. The CDR3 totals 13 residues. Germline CDR1 reads MNHEY; CDR2 reads SVGAGI. Some clones are missing from TCRdb's copy, which holds only in-frame ones; the method was immunoSEQ multiplex PCR. The sample has around 25,000 clones, over 60% seen once. V gene TRBV6-5 combines with J gene TRBJ2-3; TRBD2 aligns across 9 bases. The sequenced sample consisted of breast tumor tissue. This receptor was obtained from a person in their sixties or seventies with breast cancer. The CDR3 spells CACSSGTPDTQYF. The CDR3 DNA follows: TGTGCCTGCTCTAGCGGGACCCCAGATACGCAGTATTTT.